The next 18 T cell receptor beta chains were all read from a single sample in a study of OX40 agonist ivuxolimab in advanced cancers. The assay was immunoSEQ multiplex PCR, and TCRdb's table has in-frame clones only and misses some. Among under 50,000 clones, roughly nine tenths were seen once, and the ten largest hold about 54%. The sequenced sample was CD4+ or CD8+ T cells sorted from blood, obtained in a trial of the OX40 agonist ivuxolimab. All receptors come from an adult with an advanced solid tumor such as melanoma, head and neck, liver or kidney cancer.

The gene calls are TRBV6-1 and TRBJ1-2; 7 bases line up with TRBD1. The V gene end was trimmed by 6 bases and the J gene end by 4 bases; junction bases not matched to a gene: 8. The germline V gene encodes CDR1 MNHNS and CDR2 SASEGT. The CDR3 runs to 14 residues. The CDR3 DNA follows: TGTGCCAGCAGCCGTTCGGCAGGGGGCTATGGCTACACCTTC. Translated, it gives CASSRSAGGYGYTF.

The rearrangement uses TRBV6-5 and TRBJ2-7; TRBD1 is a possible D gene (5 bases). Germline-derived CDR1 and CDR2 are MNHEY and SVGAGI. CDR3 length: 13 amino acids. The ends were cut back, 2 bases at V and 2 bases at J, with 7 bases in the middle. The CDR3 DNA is TGTGCCAGCAGTTACGGCAGGGCCTACGAGCAGTACTTC. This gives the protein CASSYGRAYEQYF.

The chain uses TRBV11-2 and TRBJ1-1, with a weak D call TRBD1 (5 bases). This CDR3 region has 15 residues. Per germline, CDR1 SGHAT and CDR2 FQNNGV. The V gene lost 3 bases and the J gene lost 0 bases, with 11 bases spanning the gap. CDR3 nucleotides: TGTGCCAGCAGCTTTCAGGGAGCAATGAACACTGAAGCTTTCTTT. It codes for CASSFQGAMNTEAFF.

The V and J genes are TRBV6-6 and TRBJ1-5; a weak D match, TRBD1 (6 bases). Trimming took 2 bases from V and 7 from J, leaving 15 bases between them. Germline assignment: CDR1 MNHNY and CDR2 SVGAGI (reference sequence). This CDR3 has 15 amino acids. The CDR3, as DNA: TGTGCCAGCAGTTACGGGAGGGGGTTTCGGCAGCCCCAGCATTTT. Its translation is CASSYGRGFRQPQHF.

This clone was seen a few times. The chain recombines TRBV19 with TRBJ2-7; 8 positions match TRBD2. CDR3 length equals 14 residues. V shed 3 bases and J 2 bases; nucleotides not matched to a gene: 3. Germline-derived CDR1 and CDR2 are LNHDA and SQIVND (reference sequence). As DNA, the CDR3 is TGTGCCAGTAGTATGTCTAGCGGGCCCTACGAGCAGTACTTC. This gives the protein CASSMSSGPYEQYF.

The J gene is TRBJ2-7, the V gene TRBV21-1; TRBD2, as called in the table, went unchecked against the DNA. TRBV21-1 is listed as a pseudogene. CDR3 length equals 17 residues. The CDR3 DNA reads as TGTGCCAGCAGCACATATTTCGCGGGAGGGCCTTTCTACGAGCAGTACTTC. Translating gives CASSTYFAGGPFYEQYF.

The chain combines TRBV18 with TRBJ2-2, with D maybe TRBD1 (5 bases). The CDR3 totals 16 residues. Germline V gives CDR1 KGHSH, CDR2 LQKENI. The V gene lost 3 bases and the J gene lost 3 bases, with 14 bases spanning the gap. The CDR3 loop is CASSPRQGGDTGELFF. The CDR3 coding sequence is TGTGCCAGCTCACCGCGTCAGGGCGGCGACACCGGGGAGCTGTTTTTT.

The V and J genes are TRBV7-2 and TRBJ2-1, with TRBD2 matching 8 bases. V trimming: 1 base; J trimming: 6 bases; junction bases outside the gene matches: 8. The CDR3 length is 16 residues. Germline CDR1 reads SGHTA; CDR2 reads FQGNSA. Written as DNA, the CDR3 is TGTGCCAGCAGCTTAGGTCCCGGGACTAGTCTCAATGAGCAGTTCTTC. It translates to CASSLGPGTSLNEQFF.

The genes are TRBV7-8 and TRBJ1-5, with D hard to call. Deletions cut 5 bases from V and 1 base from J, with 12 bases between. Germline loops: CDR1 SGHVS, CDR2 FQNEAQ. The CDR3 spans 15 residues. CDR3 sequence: CASSREKSSNQPQHF. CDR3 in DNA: TGTGCCAGCAGCCGGGAGAAGTCGAGCAATCAGCCCCAGCATTTT. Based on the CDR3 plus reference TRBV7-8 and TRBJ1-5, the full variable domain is GAGVSQSPRYKVAKRGQDVALRCDPISGHVSLFWYQQALGQGPEFLTYFQNEAQLDKSGLPSDRFFAERPEGSVSTLKIQRTQQEDSAVYLCASSREKSSNQPQHFGDGTRLSIL.

The CDR3 region is CASSRRAGDTSRYNEQFF. DNA of the CDR3: TGTGCCAGCAGCCGTCGGGCGGGAGACACCTCTCGCTACAATGAGCAGTTCTTC. The gene calls are TRBV9 and TRBJ2-1; TRBD2 aligns across 7 bases. CDR1 and CDR2 (germline): SGDLS, YYNGEE. Unmatched junction bases numbered 16, after V lost 4 bases and J lost 3 bases. The CDR3 sequence is 18 residues long.

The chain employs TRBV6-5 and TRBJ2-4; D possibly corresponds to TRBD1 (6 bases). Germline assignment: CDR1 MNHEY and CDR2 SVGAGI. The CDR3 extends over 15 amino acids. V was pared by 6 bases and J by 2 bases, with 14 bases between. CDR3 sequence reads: CASSNSGQTKNIQYF. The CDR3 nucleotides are TGTGCCAGCAGCAATTCCGGACAGACCAAAAACATTCAGTACTTC.

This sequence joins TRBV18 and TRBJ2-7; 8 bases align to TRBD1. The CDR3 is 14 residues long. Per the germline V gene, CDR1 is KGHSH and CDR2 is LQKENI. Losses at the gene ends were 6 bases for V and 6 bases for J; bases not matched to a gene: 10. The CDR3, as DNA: TGTGCCAGCTCCCGAGCCGGGACAGGTCTCGAGCAGTACTTC. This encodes CASSRAGTGLEQYF.

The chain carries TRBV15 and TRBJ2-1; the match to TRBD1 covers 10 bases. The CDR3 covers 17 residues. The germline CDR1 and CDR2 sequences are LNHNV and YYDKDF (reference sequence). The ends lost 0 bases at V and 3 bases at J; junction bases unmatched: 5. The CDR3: CATSRDRGQGFYNEQFF. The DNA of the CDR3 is TGTGCCACCAGCAGAGATAGGGGACAGGGGTTCTACAATGAGCAGTTCTTC.

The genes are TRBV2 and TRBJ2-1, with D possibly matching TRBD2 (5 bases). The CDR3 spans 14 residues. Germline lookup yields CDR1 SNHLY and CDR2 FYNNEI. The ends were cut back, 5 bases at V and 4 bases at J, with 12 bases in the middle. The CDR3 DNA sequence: TGTGCCAGCAGTCTGGAGGAGGTGTACAATGAGCAGTTCTTC. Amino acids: CASSLEEVYNEQFF.

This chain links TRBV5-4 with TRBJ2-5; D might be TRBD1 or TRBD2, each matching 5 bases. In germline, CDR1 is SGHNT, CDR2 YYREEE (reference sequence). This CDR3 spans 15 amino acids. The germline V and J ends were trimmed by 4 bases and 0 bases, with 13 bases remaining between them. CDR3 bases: TGTGCCAGCAGCAAAGGGACCGCGAACCAAGAGACCCAGTACTTC. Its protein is CASSKGTANQETQYF.

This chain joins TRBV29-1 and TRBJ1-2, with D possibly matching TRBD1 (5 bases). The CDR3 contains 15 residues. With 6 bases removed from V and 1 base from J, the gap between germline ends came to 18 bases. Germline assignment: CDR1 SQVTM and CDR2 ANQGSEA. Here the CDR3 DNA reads TGCAGCGTCCCCGGGAGGCGGGGACGTAACTATGGCTACACCTTC. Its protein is CSVPGRRGRNYGYTF.

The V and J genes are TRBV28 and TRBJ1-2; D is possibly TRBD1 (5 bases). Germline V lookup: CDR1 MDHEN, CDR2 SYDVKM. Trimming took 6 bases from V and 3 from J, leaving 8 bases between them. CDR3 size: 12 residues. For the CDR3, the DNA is TGTGCCAGCAGGACAGACGACTATGGCTACACCTTC. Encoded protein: CASRTDDYGYTF.

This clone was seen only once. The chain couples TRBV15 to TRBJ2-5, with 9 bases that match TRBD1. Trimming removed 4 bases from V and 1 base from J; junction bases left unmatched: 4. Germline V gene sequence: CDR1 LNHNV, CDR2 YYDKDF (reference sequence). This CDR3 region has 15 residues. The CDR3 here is CATSIQGAPQETQYF. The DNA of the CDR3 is TGTGCCACCAGCATACAGGGGGCTCCCCAAGAGACCCAGTACTTC. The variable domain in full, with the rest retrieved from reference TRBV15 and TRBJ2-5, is DAMVIQNPRYQVTQFGKPVTLSCSQTLNHNVMYWYQQKSSQAPKLLFHYYDKDFNNEADTPDNFQSRRPNTSFCFLDIRSPGLGDTAMYLCATSIQGAPQETQYFGPGTRLLVL.